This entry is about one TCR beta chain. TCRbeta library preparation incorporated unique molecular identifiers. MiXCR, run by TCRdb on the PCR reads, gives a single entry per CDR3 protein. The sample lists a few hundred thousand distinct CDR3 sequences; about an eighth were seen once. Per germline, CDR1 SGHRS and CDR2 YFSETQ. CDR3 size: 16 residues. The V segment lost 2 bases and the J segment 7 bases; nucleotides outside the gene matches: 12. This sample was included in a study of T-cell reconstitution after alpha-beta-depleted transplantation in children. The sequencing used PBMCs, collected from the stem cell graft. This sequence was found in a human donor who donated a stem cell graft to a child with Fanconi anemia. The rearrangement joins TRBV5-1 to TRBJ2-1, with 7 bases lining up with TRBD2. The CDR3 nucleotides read TGCGCCAGCAGCTTACTGACTAGCAGGGTACGGAATGAGCAGTTCTTC. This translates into CASSLLTSRVRNEQFF.